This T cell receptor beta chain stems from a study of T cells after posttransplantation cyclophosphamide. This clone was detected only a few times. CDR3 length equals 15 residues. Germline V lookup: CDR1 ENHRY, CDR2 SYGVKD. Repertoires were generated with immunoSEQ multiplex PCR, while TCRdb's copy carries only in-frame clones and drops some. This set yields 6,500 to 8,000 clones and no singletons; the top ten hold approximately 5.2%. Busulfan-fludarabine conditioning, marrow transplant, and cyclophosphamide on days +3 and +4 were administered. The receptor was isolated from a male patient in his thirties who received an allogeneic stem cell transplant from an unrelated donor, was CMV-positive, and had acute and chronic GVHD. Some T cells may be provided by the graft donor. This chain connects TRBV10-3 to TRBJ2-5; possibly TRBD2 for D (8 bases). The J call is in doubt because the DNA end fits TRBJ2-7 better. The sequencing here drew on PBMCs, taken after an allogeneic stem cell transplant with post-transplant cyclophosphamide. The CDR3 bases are TGTGCCATCGGGGCCCGGGGGGGACAGTTGTACGAGCAGTACTTC. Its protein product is CAIGARGGQLYEQYF.